This T cell receptor beta chain was sequenced during a study of blood T cell repertoires in COVID-19 (TCRdb year 2020). In the study overall: Samples covering the acute and convalescent phases of COVID-19 were provided by collaborators in the United States, Italy and Spain. The prospective study material was composed of cDNA or gDNA derived from T cells, B-cell-depleted T cells, or PBMCs. Subjects who had been exposed to COVID-19, were actively infected with it, or had recovered from it provided the deeply sampled blood TCRbeta repertoires that made up the dataset. The repertoires were released in a freely available public database meant as a resource for research on the immune response to SARS-CoV-2. Samples were obtained from the ongoing ImmuneRACE study (first 160 participants) and from about 1,300 subjects provided by 6 global collaborators. A de-identified subject ID, COVID-19 status, age in years and sex were almost always included in the sample metadata. Where available, HLA class I and class II types were taken from metadata supplied by the sample provider and were not determined by assay-based typing.

With regard to this clone: Its target antigen remains unknown. Per-nucleotide qualities are absent, and no much larger clonotype sits a single base away.

V loses 3 bases, J loses 0 bases, and the germline ends lie 8 bases apart. Inclusive of the bounding cysteine and phenylalanine, the CDR3 is 14 residues long. Only CDR3 DNA is held: 42 bases, read in frame from base 1. CDR1 LGHNA and CDR2 YNFKEQ are derived from the germline V gene. Beyond this particular receptor, the publication reports: How much clinical and demographic metadata was included differed by source and by participant, and the metadata was provided uncurated.

The collaborating institutions used their own protocols to collect whole blood in K2EDTA tubes. For TCRbeta analysis, collaborators shipped samples as frozen whole blood, isolated PBMCs, or DNA extracted from either of those sample types. TCRbeta CDR3 regions were amplified from genomic DNA using the immunoSEQ Assay, a bias-controlled multiplex PCR. As for how the authors treated the data: The number of nucleated cells in each sample was estimated from the amplification of reference gene primers within the assay. To quantify the absolute abundance of each unique TCRbeta CDR3 rearrangement, sequence reads were collapsed and filtered. For each sample, productive Simpson clonality was calculated by taking the square root of Simpson's diversity index across productive rearrangements. TCRdb limited this immuneACCESS table to in-frame rearrangements with V and J called. A share of clones is missing; checked studies link under half to unresolved V genes, and the rest is unexplained. That table supplies the V and J calls and clone size; D and trimming were determined from the DNA. In this sample the table shows around 260,000 clones, roughly 86% of which occur a single time. The ten most abundant clones make up less than 4.5% of the sample.

The V and J genes are TRBV4-2 and TRBJ2-5; the D gene is not confidently resolved. Sequenced input: peripheral blood. This clonotype was sampled from a man younger than 30 with active or convalescent COVID-19. Here the CDR3 is given as CASSQNRYQETQYF. The nucleotide sequence reads TGTGCCAGCAGCCAGAACCGGTACCAAGAGACCCAGTACTTC.